The entry below describes one T cell receptor beta chain. Original handling: Amplification with reference gene primers provided the estimates of nucleated cell counts. Using immunoSEQ multiplex PCR, the repertoire was profiled, and TCRdb retains in-frame clones only, with some absent. From that table come the V and J calls and clone size; the DNA was used to work out D and trimming. The sample shows roughly 74,000 clones, 80% to 90% of them seen only once. These data are taken from a study of blood T cell repertoires in COVID-19. The wider study: Donors in the United States, Italy and Spain gave samples during acute or convalescent COVID-19. T cells, B-cell-depleted T cells, or PBMCs supplied cDNA or gDNA.

CDR1 SGHRS and CDR2 YFSETQ come from the germline V gene. The ends lost 4 bases at V and 9 bases at J; junction bases unmatched: 4. This CDR3 comprises 14 residues. Sequenced material: peripheral blood. V usage is TRBV5-1 and J usage is TRBJ1-6, with 10 bases lining up with TRBD1. The origin of this receptor is an elderly woman with active or convalescent COVID-19. This CDR3 reads CASSPGQGFSPLHF. The CDR3 region has the DNA TGCGCCAGCAGCCCGGGACAGGGGTTTTCACCCCTCCACTTT.